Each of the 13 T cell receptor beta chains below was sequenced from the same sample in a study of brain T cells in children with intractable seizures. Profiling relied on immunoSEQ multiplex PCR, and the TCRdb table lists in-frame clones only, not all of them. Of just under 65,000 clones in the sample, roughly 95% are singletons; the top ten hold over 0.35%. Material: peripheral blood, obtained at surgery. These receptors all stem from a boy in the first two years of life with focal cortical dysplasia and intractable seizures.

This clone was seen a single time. The DNA of the CDR3 is TGTGCCAGCAGTGAAGCCTCAGGGCCTTATAGCAATCAGCCCCAGCATTTT. As protein: CASSEASGPYSNQPQHF. V gene TRBV6-1 combines with J gene TRBJ1-5; a weak D match, TRBD1 (5 bases). V lost 0 bases to trimming and J lost 0 bases, with 12 bases between them. CDR3 size: 17 residues. CDR1 is MNHNS, CDR2 SASEGT, per germline.

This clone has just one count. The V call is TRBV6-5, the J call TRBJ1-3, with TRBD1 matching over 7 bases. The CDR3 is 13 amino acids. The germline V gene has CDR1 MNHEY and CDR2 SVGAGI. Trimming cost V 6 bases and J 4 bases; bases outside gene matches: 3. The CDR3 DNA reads TGTGCCAGCAGCCGGGGACAGGGAAACACCATATATTTT. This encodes CASSRGQGNTIYF.

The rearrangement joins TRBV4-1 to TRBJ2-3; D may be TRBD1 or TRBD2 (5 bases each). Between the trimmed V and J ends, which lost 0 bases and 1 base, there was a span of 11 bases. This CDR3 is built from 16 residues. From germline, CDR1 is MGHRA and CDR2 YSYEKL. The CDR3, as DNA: TGCGCCAGCAGCCAAGAAACTCGAGGGGGCACAGATACGCAGTATTTT. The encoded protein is CASSQETRGGTDTQYF.

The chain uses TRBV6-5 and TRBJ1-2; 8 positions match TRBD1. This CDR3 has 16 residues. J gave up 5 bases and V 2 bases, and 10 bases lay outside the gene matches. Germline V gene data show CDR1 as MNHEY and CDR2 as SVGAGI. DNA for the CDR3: TGTGCCAGCAGTTACGATATGACAGGGGTTATTTATGGCTACACCTTC. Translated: CASSYDMTGVIYGYTF.

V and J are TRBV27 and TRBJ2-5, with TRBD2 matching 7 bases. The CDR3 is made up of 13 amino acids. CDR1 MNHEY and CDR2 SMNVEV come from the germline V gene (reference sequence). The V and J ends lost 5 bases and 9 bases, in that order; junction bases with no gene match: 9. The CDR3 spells CASSTGLPGAQYF. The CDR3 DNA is TGTGCCAGCAGTACGGGACTACCGGGGGCCCAGTACTTC.

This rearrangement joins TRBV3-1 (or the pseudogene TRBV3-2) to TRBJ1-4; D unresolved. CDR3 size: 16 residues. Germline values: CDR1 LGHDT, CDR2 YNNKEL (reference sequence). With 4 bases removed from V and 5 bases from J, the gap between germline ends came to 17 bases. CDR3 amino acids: CASSLLPPVNNEKLFF. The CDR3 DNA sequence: TGTGCCAGCAGCCTTCTCCCACCAGTTAACAATGAAAAACTGTTTTTT.

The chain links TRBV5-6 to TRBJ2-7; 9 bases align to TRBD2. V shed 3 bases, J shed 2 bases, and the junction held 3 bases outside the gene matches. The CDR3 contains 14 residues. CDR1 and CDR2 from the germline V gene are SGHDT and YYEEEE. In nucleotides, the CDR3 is TGTGCCAGCAGCTCGACTAGCGGTGCCTACGAGCAGTACTTC. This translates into CASSSTSGAYEQYF. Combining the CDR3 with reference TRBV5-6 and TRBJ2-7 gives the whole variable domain DAGVTQSPTHLIKTRGQQVTLRCSPKSGHDTVSWYQQALGQGPQFIFQYYEEEERQRGNFPDRFSGHQFPNYSSELNVNALLLGDSALYLCASSSTSGAYEQYFGPGTRLTVT.

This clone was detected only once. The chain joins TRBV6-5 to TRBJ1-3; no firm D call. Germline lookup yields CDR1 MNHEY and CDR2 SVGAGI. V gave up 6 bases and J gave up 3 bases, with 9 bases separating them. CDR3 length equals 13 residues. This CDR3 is CASSPRSGNTIYF. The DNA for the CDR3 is TGTGCCAGCAGCCCGAGAAGTGGAAACACCATATATTTT.

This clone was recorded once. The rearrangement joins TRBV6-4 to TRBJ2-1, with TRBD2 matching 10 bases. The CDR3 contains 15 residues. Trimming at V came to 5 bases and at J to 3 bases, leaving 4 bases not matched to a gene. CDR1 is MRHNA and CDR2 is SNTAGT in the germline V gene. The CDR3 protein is CASSRAGGDYNEQFF. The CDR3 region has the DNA TGTGCCAGCAGTAGAGCGGGGGGGGACTACAATGAGCAGTTCTTC.

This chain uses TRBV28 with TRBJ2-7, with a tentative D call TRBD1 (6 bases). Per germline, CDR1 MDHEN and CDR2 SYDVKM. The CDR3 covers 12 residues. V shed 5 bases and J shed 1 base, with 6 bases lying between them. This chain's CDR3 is CASSTGSYEQYF. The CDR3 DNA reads TGTGCCAGCAGTACAGGGTCCTACGAGCAGTACTTC.

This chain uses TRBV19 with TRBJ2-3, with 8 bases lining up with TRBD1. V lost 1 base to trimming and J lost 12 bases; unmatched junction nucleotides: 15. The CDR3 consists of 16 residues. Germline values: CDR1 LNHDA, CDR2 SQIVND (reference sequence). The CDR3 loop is CASSIADVPTGESQYF. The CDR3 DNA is TGTGCCAGTAGTATAGCGGACGTCCCGACAGGGGAAAGTCAGTATTTT. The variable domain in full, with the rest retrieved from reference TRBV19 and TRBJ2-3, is DGGITQSPKYLFRKEGQNVTLSCEQNLNHDAMYWYRQDPGQGLRLIYYSQIVNDFQKGDIAEGYSVSREKKESFPLTVTSAQKNPTAFYLCASSIADVPTGESQYFGPGTRLTVL.

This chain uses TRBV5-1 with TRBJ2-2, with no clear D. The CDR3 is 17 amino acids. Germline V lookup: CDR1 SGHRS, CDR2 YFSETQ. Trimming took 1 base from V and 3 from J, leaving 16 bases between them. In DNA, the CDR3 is TGCGCCAGCAGCTTGTTCTACCCAGCGTCCGACACCGGGGAGCTGTTTTTT. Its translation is CASSLFYPASDTGELFF.

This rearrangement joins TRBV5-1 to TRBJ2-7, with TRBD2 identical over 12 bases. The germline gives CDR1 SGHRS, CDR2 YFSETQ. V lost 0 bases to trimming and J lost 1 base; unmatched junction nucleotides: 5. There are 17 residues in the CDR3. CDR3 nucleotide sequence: TGCGCCAGCAGCTTGGCGGCTAGCGGGGGGGCGTCCTACGAGCAGTACTTC. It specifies CASSLAASGGASYEQYF.